Listed below are T cell receptor beta chains from one sample, sequenced in a study of blood T cell repertoires in COVID-19. Clones were read by immunoSEQ multiplex PCR, and TCRdb kept only the in-frame ones, dropping some. This sample has tens of thousands of clones, with under 90% found just once. The sample consisted of peripheral blood. The receptors here all came from a man aged 70-80 years with acute or convalescent COVID-19. The CDR3 runs from the conserved cysteine through the conserved F or W. D genes are given only for firm matches. Expanded clones get a size class; other rows say once, few or many, or leave the size out.

D gene	clone size	V gene	J gene	CDR3 DNA	CDR3 protein
.	.	TRBV6-2/TRBV6-3	TRBJ1-5	TGTGCCAGCAGTTATCCCGGGGTCAGCCAGCCCCAGCATTTT	CASSYPGVSQPQHF
.	.	TRBV18	TRBJ1-5	TGTGCCAGCTCACCACCGACTCTTGGGAGCGATCAGCCCCAGCATTTT	CASSPPTLGSDQPQHF
.	.	TRBV9	TRBJ1-5	TGTGCCAGCAGCGGGGCCGGGACAACCAATCAGCCCCAGCATTTT	CASSGAGTTNQPQHF
TRBD2	once	TRBV19	TRBJ2-1	TGTGCCAGTAGTATCCTTTTTTTCCAGCGGGGGGGTGAGCAGTTCTTC	CASSILFFQRGGEQFF
.	once	TRBV28	TRBJ1-3	TGTGCCAGCCTTCCGGCCCCCCTGACAGGATCTGGAAACACCATATATTTT	CASLPAPLTGSGNTIYF
.	.	TRBV5-6	TRBJ1-3	TGTGCCAGCAGCTTGCAGATCTCTGGAAACACCATATATTTT	CASSLQISGNTIYF
.	.	TRBV4-3	TRBJ1-6	TGCGCCAGCAGCTCACAGGGAGATGGTAATTCACCCCTCCACTTT	CASSSQGDGNSPLHF
.	.	TRBV3-1/TRBV3-2	TRBJ1-2	TGTGCCAGCAGCCGGGCCGGCCGCGCCGGCTATGGCTACACCTTC	CASSRAGRAGYGYTF
TRBD2	.	TRBV14	TRBJ2-7	TGTGCCAGCAGCCATGGGACTAGCTGGAACTCCTACGAGCAGTACTTC	CASSHGTSWNSYEQYF
.	.	TRBV19	TRBJ1-4	TGTGCCAGCCTCTCCTGGGGAGGCGAAAAACTGTTTTTT	CASLSWGGEKLFF
TRBD1	.	TRBV14	TRBJ1-1	TGTGCCAGCAGCCAAGAACCCCGGGACAGGGAAAATTTCGCTGAAGCTTTCTTT	CASSQEPRDRENFAEAFF
.	few	TRBV2	TRBJ2-5	TGTGCCAGCAGTGAAGCTTCAATCAAAGAGACCCAGTACTTC	CASSEASIKETQYF
.	.	TRBV7-2	TRBJ1-1	TGTGCCAGCAGCTTCCGGGGTAGAGGCACTGAAGCTTTCTTT	CASSFRGRGTEAFF
TRBD1	.	TRBV24-1	TRBJ2-2	TGTGCCACCAGTGATTTACGGGCAGGGGGCGACACCGGGGAGCTGTTTTTT	CATSDLRAGGDTGELFF
TRBD1	.	TRBV6-2/TRBV6-3	TRBJ2-1	TGTGCCAGCAGTTTATCTTACAGGGGGCGAGACAATGAGCAGTTCTTC	CASSLSYRGRDNEQFF
.	.	TRBV2	TRBJ1-2	TGTGCCAGCGATAAGGCCCAGACTATCTCCCGTTACTATTATGGCTACACCTTC	CASDKAQTISRYYYGYTF
TRBD2	.	TRBV30	TRBJ2-7	TGTGCCTGGAGTCCGGGACTAGCGAGATCCGAGCAGTACTTC	CAWSPGLARSEQYF
.	.	TRBV6-5	TRBJ1-1	TGTGCCAGCACCAACATCAACGGGCGGGCTGAAGCTTTCTTT	CASTNINGRAEAFF
TRBD2	.	TRBV4-2	TRBJ2-1	TGTGCCAGCAGCCAAGGAGCGGGGAACGAGCAGTTCTTC	CASSQGAGNEQFF
.	.	TRBV7-3	TRBJ2-2	TGTGCCAGCAGCTTACACGGGGGGGAGCTGTTTTTT	CASSLHGGELFF
.	.	TRBV30	TRBJ1-2	TGTGCCTGGAGTCCAACCGACAGGCCTTATGGCTACACCTTC	CAWSPTDRPYGYTF
TRBD1	.	TRBV6-5	TRBJ2-5	TGTGCCAGCAGTTACGGACAGGGTGAGGGGACCCAGTACTTC	CASSYGQGEGTQYF
.	.	TRBV9	TRBJ1-1	TGTGCCAGCAGCCCAGCGTCGAACACTGAAGCTTTCTTT	CASSPASNTEAFF
.	.	TRBV25-1	TRBJ1-1	TGTGCCAGCAGCGGACTCGAAACTGAAGCTTTCTTT	CASSGLETEAFF
.	.	TRBV19	TRBJ2-3	TGTGCCAGTAGTCGAACACCCCAGGGGGATACGCAGTATTTT	CASSRTPQGDTQYF
.	.	TRBV5-1	TRBJ2-2	TGCGCCAGCAGCTTTCCGGGTGGCACCGGGGAGCTGTTTTTT	CASSFPGGTGELFF
TRBD1	once	TRBV5-1	TRBJ1-5	TGCGCCAGCAGCTTCGACGGACAGGGCAATCAGCCCCAGCATTTT	CASSFDGQGNQPQHF
.	.	TRBV12-5	TRBJ2-2	TGTGCTAGTGGCCGAACAGGGTTCCGGGACACCGGGGAGCTGTTTTTT	CASGRTGFRDTGELFF
.	.	TRBV6-2/TRBV6-3	TRBJ2-1	TGTGCCAGCAGTTACGCTAGCGTCCACAATGAGCAGTTCTTC	CASSYASVHNEQFF
.	.	TRBV5-4	TRBJ1-6	TGTGCCAGCAGCTTGCCGGCAGGGGATAATTCACCCCTCCACTTT	CASSLPAGDNSPLHF
TRBD1	once	TRBV27	TRBJ1-2	TGTGCCAGCAGTCGGGACAGGTTGGGGAACCTCGGTTATGGCTACACCTTC	CASSRDRLGNLGYGYTF
.	.	TRBV5-1	TRBJ2-1	TGCGCCAGCAGCTTGGGACAGCACAATGAGCAGTTCTTC	CASSLGQHNEQFF
.	few	TRBV19	TRBJ2-3	TGTGCCAGTAGTACAGATGACAGACCCACAGATACGCAGTATTTT	CASSTDDRPTDTQYF
TRBD1	.	TRBV6-4	TRBJ1-2	TGTGCCAGCAGTGACCTTACAGGGGTCAGTGGCTACACCTTC	CASSDLTGVSGYTF
TRBD1	.	TRBV25-1	TRBJ1-3	TGTGCCAGTACAGGGGGCGCCGGAAACACCATATATTTT	CASTGGAGNTIYF
.	.	TRBV6-1	TRBJ2-3	TGTGCCAGCAGTGGAAGCGGAGGTGTTCTCACAGATACGCGCCGGAAAAGAGCGTATTTT	CASSGSGGVLTDTRRKRAYF
.	.	TRBV11-2	TRBJ2-1	TGTGCCAGCAGCTTAGTTTACTCCTACAATGAGCAGTTCTTC	CASSLVYSYNEQFF
TRBD2	.	TRBV4-3	TRBJ2-1	TGCGCCAGCAGCCAAGGGATAGCGGGAGTTGATGAGCAGTTCTTC	CASSQGIAGVDEQFF
TRBD1	.	TRBV5-1	TRBJ1-1	TGCGCCAGCAGCACGGGACAGGGAGCCCTTAGACAGGAAGCTTTCTTT	CASSTGQGALRQEAFF
TRBD1	.	TRBV18	TRBJ1-1	TGTGCCAGCTCACTTCGACAGGGAAGGACTGAAGCTTTCTTT	CASSLRQGRTEAFF
.	.	TRBV6-1	TRBJ1-6	TGTGCCAGCAGTGAATCCGAGGGCGCGAGGAATTCACCCCTCCACTTT	CASSESEGARNSPLHF
TRBD2	.	TRBV18	TRBJ2-1	TGTGCCAGCTCACCACCGAGCGGGGGGCGGAACAATGAGCAGTTCTTC	CASSPPSGGRNNEQFF
.	.	TRBV3-1/TRBV3-2	TRBJ1-2	TGTGCCAGCAGCCACTTTACCAGGGACTATGGCTACACCTTC	CASSHFTRDYGYTF
.	.	TRBV14	TRBJ1-1	TGTGCCAGCAGCCACATACAGGGTCCTCGGTGGACTGAAGCTTTCTTT	CASSHIQGPRWTEAFF
TRBD2	.	TRBV6-2/TRBV6-3	TRBJ2-1	TGTGCCAGCAGTCCCAGGGCTAGCGGGAGGTTAAACAATGAGCAGTTCTTC	CASSPRASGRLNNEQFF
TRBD2	.	TRBV5-6	TRBJ2-5	TGTGCCAGCAGCTCAGGGACTAGCGGGCCCAGCTGGGGAGAGACCCAGTACTTC	CASSSGTSGPSWGETQYF
.	once	TRBV7-2	TRBJ2-2	TGTGCCAGCACGGCGGGGGCAAACACCGGGGAGCTGTTTTTT	CASTAGANTGELFF